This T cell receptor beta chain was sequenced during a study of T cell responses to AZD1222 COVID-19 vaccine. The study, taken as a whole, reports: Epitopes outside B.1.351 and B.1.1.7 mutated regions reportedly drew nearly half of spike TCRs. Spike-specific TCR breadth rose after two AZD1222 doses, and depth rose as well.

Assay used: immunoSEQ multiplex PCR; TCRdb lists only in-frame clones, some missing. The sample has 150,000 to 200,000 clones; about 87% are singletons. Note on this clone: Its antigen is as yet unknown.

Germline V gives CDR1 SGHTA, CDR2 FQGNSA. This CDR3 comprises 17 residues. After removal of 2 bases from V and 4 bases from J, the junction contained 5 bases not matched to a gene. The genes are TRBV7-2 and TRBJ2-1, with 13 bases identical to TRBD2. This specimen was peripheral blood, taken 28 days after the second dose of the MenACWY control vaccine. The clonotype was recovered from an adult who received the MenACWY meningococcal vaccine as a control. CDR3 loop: CASSLWTSGSAYNEQFF. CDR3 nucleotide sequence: TGTGCCAGCAGCTTATGGACTAGCGGGAGTGCTTACAATGAGCAGTTCTTC.